This passage covers 5 T cell receptor beta chains from one sample sequenced in a study of blood T cell repertoires in COVID-19. Method: immunoSEQ multiplex PCR; TCRdb's copy keeps in-frame clones and lacks some. Of around 140,000 clones in the sample, about 81% were seen once. Sequenced input: PBMCs or T cells enriched from blood (not recorded which). The receptors here all came from a man aged 40-55 years with acute COVID-19.

The chain joins TRBV5-4 to TRBJ1-2; 10 nucleotides match TRBD1. Trimming removed 0 bases from V and 8 bases from J; junction bases left unmatched: 1. Germline V lookup: CDR1 SGHNT, CDR2 YYREEE (reference sequence). CDR3 length equals 13 residues. The DNA for the CDR3 is TGTGCCAGCAGCTTGGAGACAGGGGGCGGCTACACCTTC. Protein sequence: CASSLETGGGYTF.

V gene TRBV12-2 combines with J gene TRBJ1-2; the tabulated D call, TRBD1, remains unverified against the DNA. TRBV12-2 is a known pseudogene. The CDR3 covers 14 residues. CDR3 sequence: CASRGPGTGDGYTF. Written as DNA, the CDR3 is TGTGCAAGTCGCGGACCCGGGACAGGGGATGGCTACACCTTC.

This clone was observed a handful of times. V is TRBV19 and J is TRBJ1-2; TRBD1 matches at 8 bases. CDR3 length: 16 residues. The J segment lost 0 bases and the V segment lost 7 bases, leaving 10 bases of the junction unmatched. Germline V gives CDR1 LNHDA, CDR2 SQIVND (reference sequence). The CDR3 sequence is CASNDPQDRANYGYTF. The DNA of the CDR3 is TGTGCCAGTAACGACCCCCAGGACAGGGCTAACTATGGCTACACCTTC.

CDR3 sequence reads: CASSQDTRVENTIYF. In DNA, the CDR3 is TGTGCCAGCAGCCAAGATACCAGGGTGGAAAACACCATATATTTT. The chain couples TRBV3-1 (or the pseudogene TRBV3-2) to TRBJ1-3, with a weak D call TRBD1 (5 bases). From germline, CDR1 is LGHDT and CDR2 YNNKEL (reference sequence). V shed 0 bases and J shed 6 bases, with 12 bases lying between them. The CDR3 has 15 amino acids.

The genes are TRBV5-1 and TRBJ1-5; D is uncertain. From germline, CDR1 is SGHRS and CDR2 YFSETQ. This CDR3 is 14 amino acids long. Trimming removed 1 base from V and 7 bases from J, with 12 bases in between. Written as DNA, the CDR3 is TGCGCCAGCAGCTTGTGGGAAGGAGGACAGCCCCAGCATTTT. Amino acid sequence: CASSLWEGGQPQHF.